What follows are 8 T cell receptor beta chains derived from one specimen sequenced in a study of beta chain features in type 1 diabetes. Since all of the isolated RNA was reverse transcribed, expressed TCRB transcripts were what got sequenced. Only in-frame clones appear in the TCRdb table, and some are missing; sequencing was by immunoSEQ multiplex PCR. The table includes about 220,000 clones, about a tenth detected once. Sequenced input: central memory CD4+ T cells from blood. All receptors derive from a man aged 18-30 years in good health.

This clone was observed a handful of times. V and J are TRBV28 and TRBJ2-3; D possibly corresponds to TRBD1 (6 bases). V dropped 4 bases and J dropped 0 bases, with 23 bases sitting between them. Germline V CDR1 and CDR2: MDHEN, SYDVKM. The CDR3 runs 19 residues. CDR3 residues: CASSSRWGQLIGSTDTQYF. CDR3 DNA sequence: TGTGCCAGCAGTTCCCGGTGGGGGCAGCTTATAGGTAGCACAGATACGCAGTATTTT.

This clone occurred a few times. This chain links TRBV6-1 with TRBJ1-2, with D unresolved. The germline V and J ends were trimmed by 4 bases and 3 bases, with 9 bases remaining between them. Looked up from germline, CDR1 is MNHNS and CDR2 is SASEGT. The CDR3 has 13 residues. CDR3 sequence reads: CASSGDGYYGYTF. The CDR3 DNA is TGTGCCAGCAGTGGTGACGGCTACTATGGCTACACCTTC.

The sample holds a few counts of this clone. This chain links TRBV28 with TRBJ1-2; weak D call: TRBD1 (5 bases). This CDR3 region has 14 residues. The germline CDR1 and CDR2 sequences are MDHEN and SYDVKM. The germline V and J ends were trimmed by 3 bases and 5 bases, with 13 bases remaining between them. CDR3 bases: TGTGCCAGCAGTTTGGGGCAGCAACTTTATGGCTACACCTTC. This encodes CASSLGQQLYGYTF.

The J gene is TRBJ2-7, the V gene TRBV7-9; D is ambiguous. The CDR3 extends over 12 amino acids. V was pared by 1 base and J by 6 bases, with 7 bases between. Per germline, CDR1 SEHNR and CDR2 FQNEAQ (reference sequence). The CDR3 DNA sequence: TGTGCCAGCAGCTTAGAGGTGGCCGAGCAGTACTTC. The encoded protein is CASSLEVAEQYF.

The chain combines TRBV7-9 with TRBJ2-2, with D maybe TRBD1 (6 bases). In germline, CDR1 is SEHNR, CDR2 FQNEAQ (reference sequence). This CDR3 is 14 amino acids long. The V end lost 5 bases, the J end lost 4 bases, and 11 bases lay between the germline ends. The CDR3: CASSAWTATGELFF. The CDR3 coding sequence is TGTGCCAGCAGCGCCTGGACAGCCACCGGGGAGCTGTTTTTT. Combining the CDR3 with reference TRBV7-9 and TRBJ2-2 gives the whole variable domain DTGVSQNPRHKITKRGQNVTFRCDPISEHNRLYWYRQTLGQGPEFLTYFQNEAQLEKSRLLSDRFSAERPKGSFSTLEIQRTEQGDSAMYLCASSAWTATGELFFGEGSRLTVL.

The rearrangement uses TRBV11-2 and TRBJ1-2, with 7 bases fitting TRBD1. From germline, CDR1 is SGHAT and CDR2 FQNNGV. The CDR3 sequence is 15 residues long. J gave up 8 bases and V 0 bases, and 9 bases lay outside the gene matches. The CDR3 DNA follows: TGTGCCAGCAGCTTAGATCGAGGGGGCGCAGGCGGCTACACCTTC. Amino acid sequence: CASSLDRGGAGGYTF.

J is TRBJ2-3 and V is TRBV11-2; D unresolved. The V and J ends lost 1 base and 3 bases respectively, with 14 bases between them. Germline lookup yields CDR1 SGHAT and CDR2 FQNNGV. The CDR3 has 16 amino acids. The DNA of the CDR3 is TGTGCCAGCAGCTTAGGGGTGAAAGGATTTACAGATACGCAGTATTTT. Protein product: CASSLGVKGFTDTQYF. The full variable domain, completed using reference TRBV11-2 and TRBJ2-3, is EAGVAQSPRYKIIEKRQSVAFWCNPISGHATLYWYQQILGQGPKLLIQFQNNGVVDDSQLPKDRFSAERLKGVDSTLKIQPAKLEDSAVYLCASSLGVKGFTDTQYFGPGTRLTVL.

The J gene is TRBJ2-5, the V gene TRBV5-1; 11 nucleotides align to TRBD2. Germline V gene data show CDR1 as SGHRS and CDR2 as YFSETQ. The CDR3 covers 14 residues. The J segment lost 3 bases and the V segment lost 3 bases, leaving 1 base of the junction unmatched. DNA for the CDR3: TGCGCCAGCAGCTCGGGACTAGCGGAAGAGACCCAGTACTTC. Its protein is CASSSGLAEETQYF.